Given below is one TCR beta chain in context. Antigen unknown. This sample is part of a study of STAT5B mutations in CD4+ large granular lymphocyte leukemia. Study context: Among healthy controls, a particular HLA allele went with more CDR3 'QG' motifs. Broader study findings: Top patient clones used TRBV06 genes more often: 8/27 versus 2/35 in controls.

This CDR3 comprises 16 residues. CDR1 and CDR2 from the germline V gene are SGDLS and YYNGEE. Trimming took 4 bases from V and 5 from J; bases not matched to a gene: 12. Sequenced by immunoSEQ multiplex PCR; TCRdb stores in-frame clones only, minus some. This table has just over 40,000 clones, about 81% appearing once. The clonotype originates from a human donor in good health. This chain connects TRBV9 to TRBJ2-1; 7 bases map to TRBD2. Sequences were obtained from CD4+ T cells from blood buffy coats. In DNA form, the CDR3 reads TGTGCCAGCAGCTACGGGACTACTCTGGACAACAATGAGCAGTTCTTC. Its protein product is CASSYGTTLDNNEQFF.